The source of this TCR beta chain is a study of T cells in Graves' hyperthyroidism and ophthalmopathy (dated by TCRdb to between 2017 and 2020). About the study as a whole: Peripheral blood samples were taken at initial diagnosis, before any treatment was given. In addition, the study compared T-cell repertoires in thyroid tissue and in blood from roughly six Graves' hyperthyroidism patients. An independent validation cohort of fewer than 20 hyperthyroidism patients and about 16 patients who later progressed to ophthalmopathy tested prospective prediction of ophthalmopathy. To identify distinguishing TCR V-J signatures, a discovery cohort of 95 to 100 patients was used, comprising 43 with Graves' ophthalmopathy and around 60 with stable Graves' hyperthyroidism. Once sampling was done, hyperthyroidism patients were given methimazole at a starting dose of 30 mg daily, whereas ophthalmopathy patients were given high-dose intravenous methylprednisolone. TCR Vbeta CDR3 sequencing of roughly 140 peripheral blood samples (over 40 ophthalmopathy, 75 or so hyperthyroidism and about 17 progressor patients) is reported in the paper. The 85 to 100 discovery patients were randomly split 7:3 into training and test sets. The study at large found these results: A 13 V-J signature model separated ophthalmopathy from stable hyperthyroidism, with 87.88% sensitivity and roughly 81% specificity in cross-validation and 80%/75% in testing. No statistical method was used to fix the sample size in advance, and group allocation was not hidden from the investigators. Most expanded thyroid clonotypes (frequency above 0.001) were also found in blood, which suggests that blood repertoires may mirror thyroid immune responses. In validation, the model predicted progression to ophthalmopathy with approximately 70% sensitivity and approximately 74% specificity, a median of 6.5 months before onset.

A patient counted as having stable Graves' hyperthyroidism if no progression to ophthalmopathy occurred over 18 months of follow-up. Hyperthyroidism patients were newly diagnosed, had a disease duration of under 2 months, and were aged 18 to 65 years. The study excluded patients with uncontrolled infections, other autoimmune diseases, pregnancy or lactation. Clinical symptoms, serum thyroxine and TRAb, thyroid ultrasound, and orbital computed tomography formed the basis for the diagnoses. Ficoll-Paque density gradient centrifugation was used to isolate PBMCs from 9.5 to 10 ml of fresh peripheral blood. Total RNA was extracted with Trizol reagent, and quality was checked on an Agilent 2100 Bioanalyzer. TCR beta CDR3 regions were amplified from RNA transcripts. A first-round RT-PCR of the TCR CDR3 used the HTBI primer set with the Qiagen OneStep RT-PCR kit. Libraries were constructed in a second round of multiplex PCR, after which size selection and purification were performed. Sequencing of the libraries was done on an Illumina HiSeq2000 using paired-end 100 bp reads. As for the original processing: SOAPnuke was used to process the raw data, throwing out any read that contained adapters or uncalled bases, had a mean Phred below 15, or lacked an exact constant-primer or identifier match. COPE v1.2.5 was used to merge high-quality paired reads, and clonotypes were defined as unique nucleotide sequences. MiTCR v1.1 was used to align clonotypes to the IMGT TRBV, TRBD and TRBJ reference segments. The analysis included only V-J combinations with a frequency above 0.0001, which together covered more than 99% of the repertoires. A TCS score was defined as the ratio between F50 (clonal expansion) and ExV (chaos), using BLOSUM62-based TCRdist between CDR3 peptides within each V-J. Welch's t-statistics and random forest reduced roughly 540 V-J features to fewer than 15, which were used in a naive Bayes classifier (R e1071). The public sequencing data were trimmed at Q25 with fastp and processed into clonotypes with MiXCR by TCRdb, which kept only in-frame beta chains. Every CDR3 protein is listed once, alongside the most common genes and DNA of its rows. The V and J calls, along with clone size, are taken from TCRdb and not from the paper's own processing. The table for this sample lists roughly 700,000 distinct CDR3 sequences; 13% to 15% of them were counted only once. Roughly 10% of the sample comes from the top ten.

Measured from the cysteine to the phenylalanine, the CDR3 is 15 residues long. The sequence is cut down to CDR3 DNA, 45 bases in frame from base 1. CDR1 and CDR2 are drawn from the germline V gene: KGHSH, LQKENI. V and J are truncated by 2 bases and 3 bases respectively, leaving an intervening sequence of 14 bases. This clonotype showed up many times. It has no known antigen specificity. There are no base qualities to consult, and no much larger clone falls within one base. The chain employs TRBV18 and TRBJ2-7, with the D gene not clear enough to name. Sequenced sample: blood. This TCR derives from a young woman with Graves' hyperthyroidism. The sequence in DNA is TGTGCCAGCTCACCATTGGGCCTATTTAACTACGAGCAGTACTTC. The encoded protein is CASSPLGLFNYEQYF.